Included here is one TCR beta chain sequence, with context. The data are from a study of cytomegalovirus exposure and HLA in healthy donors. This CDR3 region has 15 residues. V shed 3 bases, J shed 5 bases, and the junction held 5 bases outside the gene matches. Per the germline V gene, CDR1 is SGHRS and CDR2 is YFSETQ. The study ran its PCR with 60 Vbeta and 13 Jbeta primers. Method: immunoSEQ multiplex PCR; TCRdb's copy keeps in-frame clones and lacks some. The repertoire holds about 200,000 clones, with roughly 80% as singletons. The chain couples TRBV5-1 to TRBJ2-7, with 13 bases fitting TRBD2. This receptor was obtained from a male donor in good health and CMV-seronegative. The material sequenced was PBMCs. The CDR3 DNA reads TGCGCCAGCAGCTCAGGACTAGCGGGAGCAAACGAGCAGTACTTC. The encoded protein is CASSSGLAGANEQYF. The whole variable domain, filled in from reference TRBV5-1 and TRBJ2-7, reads KAGVTQTPRYLIKTRGQQVTLSCSPISGHRSVSWYQQTPGQGLQFLFEYFSETQRNKGNFPGRFSGRQFSNSRSEMNVSTLELGDSALYLCASSSGLAGANEQYFGPGTRLTVT.